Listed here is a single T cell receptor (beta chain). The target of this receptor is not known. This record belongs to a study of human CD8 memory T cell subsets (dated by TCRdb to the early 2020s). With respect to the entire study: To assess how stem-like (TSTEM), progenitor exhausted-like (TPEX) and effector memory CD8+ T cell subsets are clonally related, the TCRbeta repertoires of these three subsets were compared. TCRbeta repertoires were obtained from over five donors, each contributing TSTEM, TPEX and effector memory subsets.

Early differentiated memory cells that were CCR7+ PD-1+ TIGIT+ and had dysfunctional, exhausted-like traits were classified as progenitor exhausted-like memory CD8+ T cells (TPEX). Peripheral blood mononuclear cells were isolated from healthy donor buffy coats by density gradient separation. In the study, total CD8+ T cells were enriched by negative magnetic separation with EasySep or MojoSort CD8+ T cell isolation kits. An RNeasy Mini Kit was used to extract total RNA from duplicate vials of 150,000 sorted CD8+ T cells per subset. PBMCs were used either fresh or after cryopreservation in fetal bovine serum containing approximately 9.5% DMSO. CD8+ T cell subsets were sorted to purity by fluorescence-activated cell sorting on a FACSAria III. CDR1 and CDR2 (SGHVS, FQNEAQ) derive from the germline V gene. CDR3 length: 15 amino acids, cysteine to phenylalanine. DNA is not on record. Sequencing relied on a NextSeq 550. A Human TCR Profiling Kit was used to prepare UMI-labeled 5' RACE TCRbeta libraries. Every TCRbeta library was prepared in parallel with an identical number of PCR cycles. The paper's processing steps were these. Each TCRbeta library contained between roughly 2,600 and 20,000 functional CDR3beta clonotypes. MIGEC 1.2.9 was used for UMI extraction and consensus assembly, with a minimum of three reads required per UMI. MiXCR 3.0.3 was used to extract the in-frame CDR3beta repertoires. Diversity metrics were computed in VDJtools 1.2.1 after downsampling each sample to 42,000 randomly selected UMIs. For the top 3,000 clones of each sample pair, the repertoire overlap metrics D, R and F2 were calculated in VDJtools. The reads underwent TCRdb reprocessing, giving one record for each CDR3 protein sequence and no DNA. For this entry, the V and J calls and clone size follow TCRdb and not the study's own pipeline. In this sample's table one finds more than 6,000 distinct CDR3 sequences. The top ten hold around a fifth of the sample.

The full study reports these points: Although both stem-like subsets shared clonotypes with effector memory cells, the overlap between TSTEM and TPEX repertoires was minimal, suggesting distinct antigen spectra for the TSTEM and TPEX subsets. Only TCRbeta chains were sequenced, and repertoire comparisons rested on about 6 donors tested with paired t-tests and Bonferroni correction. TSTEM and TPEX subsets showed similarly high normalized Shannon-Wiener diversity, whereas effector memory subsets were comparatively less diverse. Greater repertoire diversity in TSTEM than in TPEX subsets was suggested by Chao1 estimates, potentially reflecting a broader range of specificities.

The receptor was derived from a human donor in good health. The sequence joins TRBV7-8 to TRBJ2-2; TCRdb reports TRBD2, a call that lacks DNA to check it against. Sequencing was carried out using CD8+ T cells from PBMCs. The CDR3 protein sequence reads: CASSLAGAGTGELFF.